This is a list of T cell receptor beta chains from one sample in a study of T cells after yellow fever vaccination. Each CDR3 protein is one row after TCRdb ran MiXCR on the 5' RACE reads. The sample has some 600,000 distinct CDR3 sequences; about 12% are singletons. The material was PBMCs, obtained on the day of the yellow fever booster vaccination. These TCRs come from a man aged 25-40 years who received the YFV17D yellow fever vaccine. Each CDR3 is given with its conserved first and last residue. Fields, in order: J gene, V gene, D gene, clone size, CDR3 protein, CDR3 DNA. The D gene is left open where the match is weak. Only some rows state a clone size, as once, few, many or a class for expanded clones.

j_call: TRBJ1-4
v_call: TRBV7-6
d_call: TRBD1
clone_size: -
cdr3_aa: CASSLGTDLAKLFF
cdr3_nt: TGTGCCAGCAGCCTCGGGACAGATCTGGCAAAACTGTTTTTT

j_call: TRBJ2-7
v_call: TRBV7-9
d_call: -
clone_size: many
cdr3_aa: CASSFGRTTYEQYF
cdr3_nt: TGTGCCAGCAGCTTCGGACGGACCACCTACGAGCAGTACTTC

j_call: TRBJ2-7
v_call: TRBV5-1
d_call: TRBD1
clone_size: many
cdr3_aa: CASSADRGLEQYF
cdr3_nt: TGCGCCAGCAGCGCGGACAGGGGGCTCGAGCAGTACTTC

j_call: TRBJ2-2
v_call: TRBV6-2/TRBV6-3
d_call: TRBD2
clone_size: -
cdr3_aa: CASSYQKTSGILDVTGELFF
cdr3_nt: TGTGCCAGCAGTTACCAAAAGACTAGCGGGATCCTCGATGTCACCGGGGAGCTGTTTTTT

j_call: TRBJ2-4
v_call: TRBV2
d_call: TRBD1
clone_size: -
cdr3_aa: CASSIGDRGNIQYF
cdr3_nt: TGTGCCAGCAGTATCGGGGACAGGGGAAACATTCAGTACTTC

j_call: TRBJ2-7
v_call: TRBV27
d_call: -
clone_size: -
cdr3_aa: CASRTGSLGEQYF
cdr3_nt: TGTGCCAGCAGAACCGGTTCCCTTGGGGAGCAGTACTTC

j_call: TRBJ2-1
v_call: TRBV20-1
d_call: TRBD2
clone_size: few
cdr3_aa: CSAKGLAGSNEQFF
cdr3_nt: TGCAGTGCTAAGGGGCTAGCGGGGTCCAATGAGCAGTTCTTC

j_call: TRBJ1-1
v_call: TRBV25-1
d_call: -
clone_size: -
cdr3_aa: CASSELGYTEAFF
cdr3_nt: TGTGCCAGCAGTGAATTGGGGTACACTGAAGCTTTCTTT

j_call: TRBJ2-7
v_call: TRBV27
d_call: TRBD2
clone_size: few
cdr3_aa: CASSLKSGSLYEQYF
cdr3_nt: TGTGCCAGCAGTTTAAAAAGCGGGAGTTTGTACGAGCAGTACTTC

j_call: TRBJ2-7
v_call: TRBV30
d_call: TRBD1
clone_size: -
cdr3_aa: CAFRGTGPSYEQYF
cdr3_nt: TGTGCCTTTCGGGGGACAGGACCTTCCTACGAGCAGTACTTC

j_call: TRBJ2-7
v_call: TRBV20-1
d_call: -
clone_size: few
cdr3_aa: CSAPEPRTVDEQYF
cdr3_nt: TGCAGTGCTCCCGAGCCCAGGACAGTCGACGAGCAGTACTTC

j_call: TRBJ2-2
v_call: TRBV14
d_call: -
clone_size: once
cdr3_aa: CASSQQATGELFF
cdr3_nt: TGTGCCAGCAGCCAACAGGCCACCGGGGAGCTGTTTTTT

j_call: TRBJ2-1
v_call: TRBV5-1
d_call: -
clone_size: -
cdr3_aa: CASSLEVVGNEQFF
cdr3_nt: TGCGCCAGCAGCTTGGAAGTGGTCGGCAATGAGCAGTTCTTC

j_call: TRBJ1-2
v_call: TRBV12-3/TRBV12-4
d_call: TRBD1
clone_size: -
cdr3_aa: CASRGGTGSYGYTF
cdr3_nt: TGTGCCAGCAGGGGGGGGACAGGGAGCTATGGCTACACCTTC

j_call: TRBJ1-1
v_call: TRBV2
d_call: -
clone_size: -
cdr3_aa: CASSEAPSDTEAFF
cdr3_nt: TGTGCCAGCAGTGAAGCGCCCTCTGACACTGAAGCTTTCTTT

j_call: TRBJ2-2
v_call: TRBV20-1
d_call: TRBD2
clone_size: few
cdr3_aa: CSAIPKIAGTNTGELFF
cdr3_nt: TGCAGTGCGATACCGAAGATAGCGGGAACGAACACCGGGGAGCTGTTTTTT

j_call: TRBJ2-7
v_call: TRBV4-2
d_call: TRBD2
clone_size: -
cdr3_aa: CASSSAGTSSYEQYF
cdr3_nt: TGTGCCAGCAGCTCCGCCGGGACTAGCTCCTACGAGCAGTACTTC

j_call: TRBJ2-6
v_call: TRBV6-2/TRBV6-3
d_call: -
clone_size: few
cdr3_aa: CASTRVSGANVLTF
cdr3_nt: TGTGCCAGCACCAGGGTCTCTGGGGCCAACGTCCTGACTTTC

j_call: TRBJ2-1
v_call: TRBV13
d_call: -
clone_size: -
cdr3_aa: CASSTYRDYNEQFF
cdr3_nt: TGTGCCAGCAGCACCTACCGGGACTACAATGAGCAGTTCTTC

j_call: TRBJ1-1
v_call: TRBV5-1
d_call: TRBD1
clone_size: -
cdr3_aa: CASRRTGSVNTEAFF
cdr3_nt: TGCGCCAGCAGGCGGACAGGGAGCGTGAACACTGAAGCTTTCTTT

j_call: TRBJ2-7
v_call: TRBV27
d_call: -
clone_size: few
cdr3_aa: CASGYRDSSYEQYF
cdr3_nt: TGTGCCAGCGGTTATCGGGATAGCTCCTACGAGCAGTACTTC

j_call: TRBJ2-7
v_call: TRBV28
d_call: -
clone_size: -
cdr3_aa: CASSFGGTSYEQYF
cdr3_nt: TGTGCCAGCAGTTTTGGGGGGACCTCCTACGAGCAGTACTTC

j_call: TRBJ2-7
v_call: TRBV6-2/TRBV6-3
d_call: TRBD2
clone_size: few
cdr3_aa: CASSYSTSGRRYSYEQYF
cdr3_nt: TGTGCCAGCAGTTACTCCACTAGCGGGAGGCGGTACTCCTACGAGCAGTACTTC

j_call: TRBJ2-3
v_call: TRBV12-3/TRBV12-4
d_call: -
clone_size: many
cdr3_aa: CASSPSRRLNTDTQYF
cdr3_nt: TGTGCCAGCAGCCCGTCGCGGAGACTTAACACAGATACGCAGTATTTT

j_call: TRBJ2-2
v_call: TRBV12-3/TRBV12-4
d_call: -
clone_size: few
cdr3_aa: CASSALRGSNTGELFF
cdr3_nt: TGTGCCAGCAGCGCCCTAAGAGGGAGTAACACCGGGGAGCTGTTTTTT

j_call: TRBJ2-1
v_call: TRBV29-1
d_call: -
clone_size: -
cdr3_aa: CSVVLKARDGYEQFF
cdr3_nt: TGCAGCGTTGTGTTAAAAGCGCGGGATGGGTATGAGCAGTTCTTC

j_call: TRBJ2-3
v_call: TRBV28
d_call: -
clone_size: few
cdr3_aa: CASRQPGTGTDTQYF
cdr3_nt: TGTGCCAGCAGACAACCAGGGACTGGCACAGATACGCAGTATTTT

j_call: TRBJ1-1
v_call: TRBV7-2
d_call: -
clone_size: many
cdr3_aa: CASTPWAGIAEAFF
cdr3_nt: TGTGCCAGCACCCCCTGGGCGGGGATCGCTGAAGCTTTCTTT

j_call: TRBJ2-2
v_call: TRBV7-2
d_call: TRBD1
clone_size: few
cdr3_aa: CASSSGQGHHRELFF
cdr3_nt: TGTGCCAGCAGCTCTGGACAGGGCCATCACCGGGAGCTGTTTTTT

j_call: TRBJ1-5
v_call: TRBV7-2
d_call: TRBD1
clone_size: few
cdr3_aa: CASSSRDRGEDQPQHF
cdr3_nt: TGTGCCAGCAGCTCCCGGGACAGGGGTGAGGATCAGCCCCAGCATTTT

j_call: TRBJ1-1
v_call: TRBV6-1
d_call: -
clone_size: -
cdr3_aa: CASRIQGLMNTEAFF
cdr3_nt: TGTGCCAGCAGAATACAGGGATTGATGAACACTGAAGCTTTCTTT

j_call: TRBJ1-2
v_call: TRBV18
d_call: TRBD1
clone_size: -
cdr3_aa: CASSPDGQGSSGYTF
cdr3_nt: TGTGCCAGCTCACCGGATGGACAGGGGTCTTCTGGCTACACCTTC

j_call: TRBJ2-7
v_call: TRBV19
d_call: -
clone_size: few
cdr3_aa: CASRGSTYEQYF
cdr3_nt: TGTGCCAGTAGGGGCAGTACCTACGAGCAGTACTTC

j_call: TRBJ2-2
v_call: TRBV25-1
d_call: TRBD2
clone_size: few
cdr3_aa: CASRGLAGGPGTGELFF
cdr3_nt: TGTGCCAGCAGGGGACTAGCGGGAGGGCCGGGCACCGGGGAGCTGTTTTTT

j_call: TRBJ2-5
v_call: TRBV12-3/TRBV12-4
d_call: TRBD2
clone_size: many
cdr3_aa: CASSPGTSGKETQYF
cdr3_nt: TGTGCCAGCAGCCCCGGGACTAGCGGAAAAGAGACCCAGTACTTC

j_call: TRBJ2-4
v_call: TRBV7-9
d_call: TRBD2
clone_size: -
cdr3_aa: CASSLYVIRAGENNIQYF
cdr3_nt: TGTGCCAGCAGCTTATATGTTATCCGGGCGGGAGAGAACAACATTCAGTACTTC

j_call: TRBJ2-7
v_call: TRBV3-1
d_call: -
clone_size: few
cdr3_aa: CASSQARQQFTYEQYF
cdr3_nt: TGTGCCAGCAGCCAAGCTCGACAGCAGTTTACCTACGAGCAGTACTTC

j_call: TRBJ2-1
v_call: TRBV5-4
d_call: TRBD1
clone_size: few
cdr3_aa: CASSLSGTGYYAGQFF
cdr3_nt: TGTGCCAGCAGCTTATCCGGGACAGGTTATTATGCCGGGCAGTTCTTC